This TCR beta chain was sequenced in a study of cytomegalovirus exposure and HLA in healthy donors. This CDR3 is built from 17 residues. Trimming left V 1 base short and J 7 bases short, with 17 bases between. Germline assignment: CDR1 SGHAT and CDR2 FQNNGV. A word on this clone: No antigen is known for it.

Profiling relied on immunoSEQ multiplex PCR, and the TCRdb table lists in-frame clones only, not all of them. The sample lists about 89,000 clones, roughly 83% occurring once. Study-level results: The authors enumerated around 150 TCR beta chains as linked to cytomegalovirus. The CMV antigen specificity of a few CMV-associated chains was confirmed through in vitro analysis. Reports credit the classifier with highly specific, highly sensitive diagnosis of cytomegalovirus status.

This sequence originates from a woman under 30 in good health and CMV-seropositive. Sequences were obtained from PBMCs. This rearrangement joins TRBV11-2 to TRBJ1-6; the D gene is possibly TRBD1 (5 bases). The CDR3 region has the DNA TGTGCCAGCAGCTTAGGAGGCTCCGGGCAGGGAAATTCACCCCTCCACTTT. It yields the protein CASSLGGSGQGNSPLHF. Full variable domain (rest looked up from reference TRBV11-2 and TRBJ1-6): EAGVAQSPRYKIIEKRQSVAFWCNPISGHATLYWYQQILGQGPKLLIQFQNNGVVDDSQLPKDRFSAERLKGVDSTLKIQPAKLEDSAVYLCASSLGGSGQGNSPLHFGNGTRLTVT.